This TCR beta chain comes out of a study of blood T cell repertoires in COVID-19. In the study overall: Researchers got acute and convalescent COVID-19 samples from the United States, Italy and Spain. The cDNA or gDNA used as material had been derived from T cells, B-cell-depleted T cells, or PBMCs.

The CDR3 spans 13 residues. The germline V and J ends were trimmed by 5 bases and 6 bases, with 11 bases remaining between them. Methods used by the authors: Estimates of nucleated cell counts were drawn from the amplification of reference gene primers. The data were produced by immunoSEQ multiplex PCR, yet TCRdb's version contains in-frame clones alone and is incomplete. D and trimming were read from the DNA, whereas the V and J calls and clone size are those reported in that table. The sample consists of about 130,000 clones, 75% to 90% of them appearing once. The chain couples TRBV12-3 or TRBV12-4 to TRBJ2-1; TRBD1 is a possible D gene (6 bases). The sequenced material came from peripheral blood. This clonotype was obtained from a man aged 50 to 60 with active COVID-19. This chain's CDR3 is CASSRDTLNEQFF. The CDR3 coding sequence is TGTGCCAGCAGTCGGGACACCCTCAATGAGCAGTTCTTC.